This T cell receptor (beta chain) was sequenced for a study of molecular identifiers for immune sequencing clone quantification. TCRdb called the PCR reads again in MiXCR, with one record for every CDR3 protein. The profile shows about 97,000 distinct CDR3 sequences, about 24% of them singletons. Sorting defined naive CD8 T cells as CD8+CD4-CCR7+CD45RA+. With 7 bases removed from V and 2 bases from J, the gap between germline ends came to 9 bases. The CDR3 is 13 residues long. Sequenced sample: naive CD8+ T cells from blood, with Jurkat cell RNA spiked in. Subset defined: FACS-sorted CD8+CD4-CCR7+CD45RA+ naive T cells. This sequence was found in a human donor in good health. Some libraries in this study had Jurkat cell RNA spiked in. The chain joins TRBV12-3 or TRBV12-4 to TRBJ2-1, with D possibly matching TRBD1 (5 bases). CDR3 in amino acids: CASIQETYNEQFF. CDR3 sequence (DNA): TGTGCCAGCATACAGGAGACCTACAATGAGCAGTTCTTC.